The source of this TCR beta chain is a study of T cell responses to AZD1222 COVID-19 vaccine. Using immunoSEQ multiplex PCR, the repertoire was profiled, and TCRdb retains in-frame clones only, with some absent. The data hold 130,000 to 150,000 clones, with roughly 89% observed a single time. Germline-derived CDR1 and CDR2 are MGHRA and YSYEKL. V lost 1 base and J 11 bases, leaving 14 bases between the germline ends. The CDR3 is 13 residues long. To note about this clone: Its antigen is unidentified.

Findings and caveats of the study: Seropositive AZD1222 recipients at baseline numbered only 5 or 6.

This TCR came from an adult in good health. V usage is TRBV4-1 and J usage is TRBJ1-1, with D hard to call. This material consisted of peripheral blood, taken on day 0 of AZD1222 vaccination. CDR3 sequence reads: CASSQVGGPGAFF. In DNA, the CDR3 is TGCGCCAGCAGCCAAGTTGGTGGGCCTGGGGCTTTCTTT.